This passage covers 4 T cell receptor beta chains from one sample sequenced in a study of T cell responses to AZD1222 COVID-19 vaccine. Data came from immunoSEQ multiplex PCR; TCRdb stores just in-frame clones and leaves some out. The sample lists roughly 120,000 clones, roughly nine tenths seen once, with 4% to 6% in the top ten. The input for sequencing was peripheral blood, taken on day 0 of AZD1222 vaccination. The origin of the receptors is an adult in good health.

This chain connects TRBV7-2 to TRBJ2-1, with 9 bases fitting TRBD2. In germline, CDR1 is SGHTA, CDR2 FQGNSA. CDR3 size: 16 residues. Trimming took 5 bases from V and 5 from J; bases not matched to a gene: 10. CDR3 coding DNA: TGTGCCAGCAGCCCACGCTTGCGGGGGGGAAACAATGAGCAGTTCTTC. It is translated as CASSPRLRGGNNEQFF.

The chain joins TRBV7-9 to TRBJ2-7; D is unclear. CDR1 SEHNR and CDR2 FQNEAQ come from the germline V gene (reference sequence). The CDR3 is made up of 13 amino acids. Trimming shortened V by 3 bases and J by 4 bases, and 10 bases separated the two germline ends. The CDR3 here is CASSFAMGYEQYF. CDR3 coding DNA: TGTGCCAGCAGCTTTGCCATGGGGTACGAGCAGTACTTC.

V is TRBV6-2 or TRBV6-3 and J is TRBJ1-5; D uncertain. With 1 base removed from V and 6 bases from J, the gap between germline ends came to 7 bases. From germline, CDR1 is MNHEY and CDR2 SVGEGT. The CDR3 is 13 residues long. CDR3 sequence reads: CASSYFDAQPQHF. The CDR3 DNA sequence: TGTGCCAGCAGTTACTTTGATGCTCAGCCCCAGCATTTT.

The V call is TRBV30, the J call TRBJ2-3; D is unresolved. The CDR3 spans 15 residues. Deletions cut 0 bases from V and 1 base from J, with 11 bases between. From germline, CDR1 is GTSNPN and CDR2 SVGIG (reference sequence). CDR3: CAWSVVDRRTDTQYF. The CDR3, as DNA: TGTGCCTGGAGTGTAGTGGACCGCCGCACAGATACGCAGTATTTT.